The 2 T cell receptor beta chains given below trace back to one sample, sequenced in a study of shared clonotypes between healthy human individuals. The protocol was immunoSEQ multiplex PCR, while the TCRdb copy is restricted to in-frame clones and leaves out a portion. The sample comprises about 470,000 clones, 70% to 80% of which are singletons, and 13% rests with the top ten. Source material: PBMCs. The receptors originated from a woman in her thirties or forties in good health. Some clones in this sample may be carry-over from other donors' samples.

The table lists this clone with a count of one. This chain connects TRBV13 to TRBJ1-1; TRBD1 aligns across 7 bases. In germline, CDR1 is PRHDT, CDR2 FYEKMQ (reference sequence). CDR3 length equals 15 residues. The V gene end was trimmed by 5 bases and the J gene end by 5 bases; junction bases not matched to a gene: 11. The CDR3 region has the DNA TGTGCCAGCAGCCGTACATCAACAGGGGAGACTGAAGCTTTCTTT. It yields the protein CASSRTSTGETEAFF.

In DNA form, the CDR3 reads TGTGCCAGCAGCTCGGACTGGCTAAAGCAGTTCTTC. It translates to CASSSDWLKQFF. This sequence joins TRBV7-9 and TRBJ2-1, with a possible D match to TRBD2 (5 bases). The CDR3 has 12 residues. Germline V gene sequence: CDR1 SEHNR, CDR2 FQNEAQ (reference sequence). V was trimmed by 4 bases and J by 11 bases, leaving 12 bases between them.